This T cell receptor (beta chain) was retrieved from a study of blood T cell repertoires in COVID-19. The germline CDR1 and CDR2 sequences are LNHDA and SQIVND (reference sequence). CDR3 size: 15 residues. The trim removed 6 bases at V and 4 bases at J, leaving 10 bases unmatched. Original data processing: Estimates of nucleated cell counts were drawn from the amplification of reference gene primers. Clones were sequenced by immunoSEQ multiplex PCR, and TCRdb holds only the in-frame ones, with some missing. That table supplies the V and J calls and clone size; D and trimming were determined from the DNA. The sample contains 110,000 or so clones, around 80% of which appear only once.

This sequence was found in an elderly woman with active or convalescent COVID-19. The chain uses TRBV19 and TRBJ2-7; TRBD2 agrees at 9 bases. Sequencing used peripheral blood. For the CDR3, the DNA is TGTGCCAGTAGCGACCGACTAGCGGCGCAGTACGAGCAGTACTTC. This translates into CASSDRLAAQYEQYF. The full variable domain, completed using reference TRBV19 and TRBJ2-7, is DGGITQSPKYLFRKEGQNVTLSCEQNLNHDAMYWYRQDPGQGLRLIYYSQIVNDFQKGDIAEGYSVSREKKESFPLTVTSAQKNPTAFYLCASSDRLAAQYEQYFGPGTRLTVT.